The 25 T cell receptor beta chains given below trace back to one sample, sequenced in a study of T cell changes during pregnancy in multiple sclerosis. Repertoires were generated with immunoSEQ multiplex PCR, while TCRdb's copy carries only in-frame clones and drops some. The sample shows 30,000 or so clones, roughly nine tenths of them seen only once. The sequenced sample was CD8+ T cells from peripheral blood mononuclear cells, obtained in the first trimester of pregnancy. The receptors were sampled from a female donor with multiple sclerosis, enrolled in a pregnancy study.

This chain links TRBV4-1 with TRBJ2-6, with a possible D match to TRBD1 (6 bases). CDR1 MGHRA and CDR2 YSYEKL come from the germline V gene. The germline V and J ends were trimmed by 4 bases and 1 base, with 11 bases remaining between them. The CDR3 loop spans 16 amino acids. The CDR3 DNA reads TGCGCCAGCAGCCCAGCCACAGGGTCTGGGGCCAACGTCCTGACTTTC. Translating it yields CASSPATGSGANVLTF.

The rearrangement joins TRBV6-5 to TRBJ1-2; possible D gene TRBD1, 6 bases. Trimming cost V 5 bases and J 2 bases, with 12 bases left between them. The CDR3 has 14 amino acids. CDR1 is MNHEY and CDR2 is SVGAGI in the germline V gene. This CDR3 reads CASSETGLNYGYTF. As DNA, the CDR3 is TGTGCCAGCAGTGAGACAGGCCTAAACTATGGCTACACCTTC.

The J gene is TRBJ2-1, the V gene TRBV2; 11 positions match TRBD2. The CDR3 has 14 amino acids. CDR1 and CDR2 (germline): SNHLY, FYNNEI. Trimming removed 6 bases from V and 9 bases from J; junction bases left unmatched: 7. In DNA form, the CDR3 reads TGTGCCAGCAGGGGGACTAGCGGAGGGGGTGAGCAGTTCTTC. Its protein is CASRGTSGGGEQFF.

The CDR3 nucleotides are TGTGCCAGCAGCGGGACGGGACTAGCGGGAGCGGTTGAGCAGTTCTTC. It specifies CASSGTGLAGAVEQFF. The rearrangement links TRBV9 to TRBJ2-1; TRBD2 matches at 14 bases. The V gene end was trimmed by 3 bases and the J gene end by 9 bases; junction bases not matched to a gene: 8. Germline V gene lookup returns CDR1 SGDLS and CDR2 YYNGEE. The CDR3 runs 16 residues.

The chain carries TRBV29-1 and TRBJ2-2, with 9 bases identical to TRBD1. This CDR3 spans 15 amino acids. Germline lookup yields CDR1 SQVTM and CDR2 ANQGSEA. The J segment lost 5 bases and the V segment lost 7 bases, leaving 11 bases of the junction unmatched. The CDR3 loop reads CSAWTGVLETGELFF. CDR3 sequence (DNA): TGCAGCGCCTGGACAGGGGTCTTGGAAACCGGGGAGCTGTTTTTT.

This clone has just a few counts. The chain carries TRBV19 and TRBJ2-5; 7 bases line up with TRBD2. Germline CDR1 and CDR2: LNHDA and SQIVND (reference sequence). CDR3 length: 15 amino acids. Trimming at V came to 3 bases and at J to 3 bases, leaving 7 bases not matched to a gene. CDR3 region: CASSIFYGLEETQYF. The CDR3 coding sequence is TGTGCCAGTAGTATCTTCTACGGACTAGAAGAGACCCAGTACTTC.

The gene calls are TRBV11-2 and TRBJ1-1, with a tentative D call TRBD1 (6 bases). V was shortened by 5 bases and J by 1 base, with 14 bases between the two germline ends. This CDR3 region has 15 residues. The germline V gene has CDR1 SGHAT and CDR2 FQNNGV. This chain's CDR3 is CASSPGQSQNTEAFF. In DNA, the CDR3 is TGTGCCAGCAGCCCTGGACAGTCTCAGAACACTGAAGCTTTCTTT. The variable domain in full, with the rest retrieved from reference TRBV11-2 and TRBJ1-1, is EAGVAQSPRYKIIEKRQSVAFWCNPISGHATLYWYQQILGQGPKLLIQFQNNGVVDDSQLPKDRFSAERLKGVDSTLKIQPAKLEDSAVYLCASSPGQSQNTEAFFGQGTRLTVV.

The V and J genes are TRBV6-5 and TRBJ2-1; the D gene is possibly TRBD2 (6 bases). The CDR3 extends over 16 amino acids. From germline, CDR1 is MNHEY and CDR2 SVGAGI. V dropped 0 bases and J dropped 6 bases, with 15 bases sitting between them. The CDR3 loop reads CASSYSTGEAFNEQFF. Here the CDR3 DNA reads TGTGCCAGCAGTTACTCGACGGGGGAGGCTTTCAATGAGCAGTTCTTC.

This chain connects TRBV4-1 to TRBJ1-5; D might be TRBD1 (6 bases). This CDR3 contains 16 residues. Deletions cut 3 bases from V and 2 bases from J, with 14 bases between. The germline V gene has CDR1 MGHRA and CDR2 YSYEKL. DNA for the CDR3: TGCGCCAGCAGCCATTCACAGGGTGTCGGCAATCAGCCCCAGCATTTT. It codes for CASSHSQGVGNQPQHF.

The rearrangement joins TRBV19 to TRBJ2-5, with TRBD2 matching 7 bases. CDR1 is LNHDA and CDR2 is SQIVND in the germline V gene (reference sequence). V shed 7 bases, J shed 5 bases, and the junction held 13 bases outside the gene matches. There are 15 residues in the CDR3. The CDR3 here is CASTPDPNGRETQYF. Written as DNA, the CDR3 is TGTGCCAGTACCCCGGACCCCAACGGGAGGGAGACCCAGTACTTC. The full variable domain, with the rest looked up from reference TRBV19 and TRBJ2-5, is DGGITQSPKYLFRKEGQNVTLSCEQNLNHDAMYWYRQDPGQGLRLIYYSQIVNDFQKGDIAEGYSVSREKKESFPLTVTSAQKNPTAFYLCASTPDPNGRETQYFGPGTRLLVL.

The chain employs TRBV6-4 and TRBJ2-2; a possible D gene is TRBD2 (5 bases). This CDR3 comprises 17 residues. V dropped 3 bases and J dropped 2 bases, with 16 bases sitting between them. Germline V gene data show CDR1 as MRHNA and CDR2 as SNTAGT. Written as DNA, the CDR3 is TGTGCCAGCAGTGAATCTCGAGAGGGAGTAAACACCGGGGAGCTGTTTTTT. Translating gives CASSESREGVNTGELFF.

This chain links TRBV18 with TRBJ2-7; 7 positions match TRBD2. CDR1 is KGHSH and CDR2 is LQKENI in the germline V gene. The CDR3 is 15 amino acids. The J segment lost 0 bases and the V segment lost 3 bases, leaving 5 bases of the junction unmatched. For the CDR3, the DNA is TGTGCCAGCTCACCCGAGGGACTACACTCCTACGAGCAGTACTTC. It yields the protein CASSPEGLHSYEQYF.

V is TRBV9 and J is TRBJ2-5; D may be TRBD2 (6 bases). Germline CDR1 and CDR2: SGDLS and YYNGEE. Trimming cost V 0 bases and J 0 bases, with 12 bases left between them. The CDR3 has 16 amino acids. This CDR3 is CASSVAPAGNQETQYF. Written as DNA, the CDR3 is TGTGCCAGCAGCGTAGCTCCAGCGGGCAACCAAGAGACCCAGTACTTC.

In its sample, this clone was seen once. No DNA is shown, since the ends of the CDR3 on it are uncertain; the CDR3 is the one TCRdb lists. This chain connects TRBV12-2 to TRBJ1-3. TRBV12-2 is annotated as a pseudogene. The CDR3 is 18 residues long, counting both termini. The CDR3 loop reads CASRCLTRDFAPGNTIYF.

This clone was seen more than once but under ten times. This chain connects TRBV2 to TRBJ2-3, with D tentatively TRBD2 (5 bases). The CDR3 is 15 residues long. The V end lost 5 bases, the J end lost 4 bases, and 16 bases lay between the germline ends. Germline V gives CDR1 SNHLY, CDR2 FYNNEI. The CDR3 loop reads CASSYRERAPDTQYF. For the CDR3, the DNA is TGTGCCAGCAGTTACCGGGAAAGAGCCCCAGATACGCAGTATTTT.

The chain joins TRBV7-9 to TRBJ1-2, with TRBD1 matching over 12 bases. The CDR3 runs 13 residues. CDR1 SEHNR and CDR2 FQNEAQ come from the germline V gene (reference sequence). With V trimmed by 8 bases and J by 6 bases, 4 bases remained unmatched. CDR3 DNA: TGTGCCAGCCTCGGGACAGGGGGCGATGGCTACACCTTC. Protein: CASLGTGGDGYTF.

The rearrangement links TRBV6-6 to TRBJ2-6; 9 bases fit TRBD1. Per germline, CDR1 MNHNY and CDR2 SVGAGI (reference sequence). Germline trimming cut 2 bases from V and 2 bases from J; bases unmatched to any gene: 1. The CDR3 spans 16 residues. The CDR3 spells CASSYHRGPGANVLTF. The CDR3 DNA reads TGTGCCAGCAGTTACCACAGGGGGCCTGGGGCCAACGTCCTGACTTTC.

The V gene is TRBV5-4, the J gene TRBJ2-7; 8 positions match TRBD2. V trimming: 4 bases; J trimming: 2 bases; junction bases outside the gene matches: 11. This CDR3 is built from 16 residues. CDR1 and CDR2 (germline): SGHNT, YYREEE (reference sequence). The CDR3 nucleotides are TGTGCCAGCAGCACCACTGCCGGGACTAGAGCCTACGAGCAGTACTTC. Its translation: CASSTTAGTRAYEQYF.

V is TRBV2 and J is TRBJ2-7, with D possibly TRBD2 on 5 matching bases. The CDR3 runs 15 residues. With 2 bases removed from V and 3 bases from J, the gap between germline ends came to 14 bases. Germline lookup yields CDR1 SNHLY and CDR2 FYNNEI. The CDR3 protein is CASSESGPGLYEQYF. The CDR3 DNA reads as TGTGCCAGCAGTGAAAGCGGTCCAGGTCTCTACGAGCAGTACTTC. Full variable domain (outside the CDR3, taken from reference TRBV2 and TRBJ2-7): EPEVTQTPSHQVTQMGQEVILRCVPISNHLYFYWYRQILGQKVEFLVSFYNNEISEKSEIFDDQFSVERPDGSNFTLKIRSTKLEDSAMYFCASSESGPGLYEQYFGPGTRLTVT.

The chain combines TRBV9 with TRBJ2-2; the D gene is possibly TRBD2 (5 bases). V was trimmed by 0 bases and J by 8 bases, leaving 14 bases between them. From germline, CDR1 is SGDLS and CDR2 YYNGEE. The CDR3 totals 15 residues. The CDR3 nucleotides read TGTGCCAGCAGCGTAGCTGAGGGCATAACTGGGGAGCTGTTTTTT. It translates to CASSVAEGITGELFF.

V gene TRBV4-3 combines with J gene TRBJ2-2; TRBD2 matches at 9 bases. CDR1 LGHNA and CDR2 YSLEER come from the germline V gene. The CDR3 runs to 17 residues. Germline trimming cut 2 bases from V and 5 bases from J; bases unmatched to any gene: 9. The CDR3 spells CASSQLYLREGTGELFF. The CDR3 DNA reads TGCGCCAGCAGCCAACTTTACTTGCGGGAGGGGACCGGGGAGCTGTTTTTT.

The chain carries TRBV6-1 and TRBJ2-7, with a possible D match to TRBD1 (5 bases). The CDR3 spans 14 residues. V gave up 2 bases and J gave up 6 bases, with 14 bases separating them. The V gene's germline CDR1 is MNHNS and CDR2 SASEGT. As DNA, the CDR3 is TGTGCCAGCAGTGAATGGGGCAGGGCAGGCGAGCAGTACTTC. This encodes CASSEWGRAGEQYF.

This clone has a count of ten or more. V and J are TRBV27 and TRBJ2-5; D may be TRBD1 (6 bases). The germline V gene has CDR1 MNHEY and CDR2 SMNVEV (reference sequence). The CDR3 totals 12 residues. V was pared by 5 bases and J by 5 bases, with 9 bases between. CDR3 region: CASSTGLETQYF. The CDR3 nucleotides are TGTGCCAGCAGTACAGGGTTGGAGACCCAGTACTTC.

The chain recombines TRBV7-3 with TRBJ2-1; unclear D gene. The V end lost 9 bases, the J end lost 4 bases, and 19 bases lay between the germline ends. Germline CDR1 is SGHTA and CDR2 is FQGTGA. There are 15 residues in the CDR3. CDR3 amino acids: CASSYRPTHYNEQFF. The CDR3 DNA sequence: TGTGCCAGTTCATATCGTCCTACCCATTACAATGAGCAGTTCTTC.

This chain links TRBV28 with TRBJ2-1; tentative D call: TRBD2 (6 bases). The V gene's germline CDR1 is MDHEN and CDR2 SYDVKM. CDR3 length equals 14 residues. V was cut by 5 bases and J by 7 bases, with 15 bases left in between. This CDR3 reads CASSVGSIENEQFF. The DNA for the CDR3 is TGTGCCAGCAGTGTCGGGAGTATTGAAAATGAGCAGTTCTTC.